The 20 T cell receptor beta chains given below trace back to one sample, sequenced in a study of cytomegalovirus exposure and HLA in healthy donors. Sequencing was performed with immunoSEQ multiplex PCR; in TCRdb, only in-frame clones are kept and a portion is missing. The sample yields tens of thousands of clones, over 85% seen once. Material for sequencing was PBMCs. Source of these receptors: a man between 18 and 35 years old in good health and CMV-seronegative.

The chain links TRBV6-1 to TRBJ2-7; 9 positions agree with TRBD2. This CDR3 comprises 15 residues. Trimming removed 8 bases from V and 4 bases from J; junction bases left unmatched: 12. Germline CDR1 is MNHNS and CDR2 is SASEGT. This chain's CDR3 is CASGPTAGGEYEQYF. The CDR3, as DNA: TGTGCCAGCGGACCAACAGCGGGAGGAGAATACGAGCAGTACTTC.

The chain is built from TRBV7-9 and TRBJ1-3; D is undetermined. The V and J ends lost 5 bases and 1 base respectively, with 3 bases between them. Germline V gene sequence: CDR1 SEHNR, CDR2 FQNEAQ (reference sequence). The CDR3 is made up of 12 amino acids. CDR3 region: CASSQSGNTIYF. The CDR3, as DNA: TGTGCCAGCAGCCAATCTGGAAACACCATATATTTT.

The J gene is TRBJ1-1, the V gene TRBV19, with TRBD1 as a possible D gene (6 bases). CDR1 LNHDA and CDR2 SQIVND come from the germline V gene (reference sequence). The length of the CDR3 is 14 residues. Trimming stripped 5 bases from V and 4 bases from J, with 14 bases between. The DNA for the CDR3 is TGTGCCAGTAGTCCCGGGACAAGAACCACTGAAGCTTTCTTT. Translating gives CASSPGTRTTEAFF.

The CDR3 sequence is CASSSDRGQANEKLFF. CDR3 bases: TGTGCCAGCAGTTCGGACAGGGGGCAGGCTAATGAAAAACTGTTTTTT. The V and J genes are TRBV5-4 and TRBJ1-4, with 11 nucleotides matching TRBD1. Germline trimming cut 5 bases from V and 3 bases from J; bases unmatched to any gene: 6. The germline CDR1 and CDR2 sequences are SGHNT and YYREEE (reference sequence). This CDR3 has 16 residues.

The rearrangement links TRBV21-1 to TRBJ2-7; no check of the table's D call, TRBD2, against the DNA was made. TRBV21-1 corresponds to a pseudogene. The length of the CDR3 is 14 residues. CDR3 in amino acids: CASSPRRLWYEQYF. CDR3 nucleotide sequence: TGTGCCAGCAGCCCACGGCGGCTTTGGTACGAGCAGTACTTC.

The chain couples TRBV19 to TRBJ2-1; TRBD2 is a possible D gene (6 bases). Germline-derived CDR1 and CDR2 are LNHDA and SQIVND (reference sequence). CDR3 length equals 17 residues. V was cut by 4 bases and J by 0 bases, with 16 bases left in between. CDR3 sequence reads: CASSRSVAASSYNEQFF. CDR3 sequence (DNA): TGTGCCAGTAGTAGGTCGGTAGCGGCTTCCTCCTACAATGAGCAGTTCTTC.

The V gene is TRBV14, the J gene TRBJ1-3, with unresolved D. Trimming pared 4 bases from V and 4 bases from J, leaving 8 bases between. The CDR3 is 13 residues long. Germline-derived CDR1 and CDR2 are SGHDN and FVKESK. CDR3 region: CASSRQEGNTIYF. Here the CDR3 DNA reads TGTGCCAGCAGCCGGCAGGAAGGAAACACCATATATTTT.

This clone was observed a single time. The chain carries TRBV5-4 and TRBJ1-2, with D possibly TRBD1 on 6 matching bases. The V end was cut by 3 bases, the J end by 3 bases, with 12 bases between. Germline assignment: CDR1 SGHNT and CDR2 YYREEE (reference sequence). There are 14 residues in the CDR3. This chain's CDR3 is CASSSTGHHYGYTF. CDR3 sequence (DNA): TGTGCCAGCAGCTCCACGGGACACCACTATGGCTACACCTTC. Combining the CDR3 with reference TRBV5-4 and TRBJ1-2 gives the whole variable domain ETGVTQSPTHLIKTRGQQVTLRCSSQSGHNTVSWYQQALGQGPQFIFQYYREEENGRGNFPPRFSGLQFPNYSSELNVNALELDDSALYLCASSSTGHHYGYTFGSGTRLTVV.

The chain uses TRBV7-2 and TRBJ2-7; 9 bases map to TRBD1. From germline, CDR1 is SGHTA and CDR2 FQGNSA. The CDR3 is 15 residues long. V lost 1 base to trimming and J lost 3 bases; unmatched junction nucleotides: 4. This CDR3 reads CASSLVQGADYEQYF. The CDR3 DNA follows: TGTGCCAGCAGCTTAGTACAGGGGGCGGACTACGAGCAGTACTTC.

The chain recombines TRBV19 with TRBJ2-5, with TRBD1 as a possible D gene (6 bases). V gave up 8 bases and J gave up 2 bases, with 15 bases separating them. This CDR3 has 14 amino acids. Germline V lookup: CDR1 LNHDA, CDR2 SQIVND (reference sequence). The CDR3 sequence is CASLSGTLQETQYF. CDR3 DNA: TGTGCCAGTCTATCCGGGACATTGCAAGAGACCCAGTACTTC. The full variable domain, with the rest looked up from reference TRBV19 and TRBJ2-5, is DGGITQSPKYLFRKEGQNVTLSCEQNLNHDAMYWYRQDPGQGLRLIYYSQIVNDFQKGDIAEGYSVSREKKESFPLTVTSAQKNPTAFYLCASLSGTLQETQYFGPGTRLLVL.

The J gene is TRBJ2-1, the V gene TRBV10-3; 11 nucleotides align to TRBD2. The CDR3 loop spans 14 amino acids. Germline CDR1 reads ENHRY; CDR2 reads SYGVKD. The ends lost 6 bases at V and 5 bases at J; junction bases unmatched: 3. The chain's CDR3 is CAIRASGRNNEQFF. CDR3 DNA: TGTGCCATCAGGGCTAGCGGGAGGAACAATGAGCAGTTCTTC.

The CDR3 here is CASGFAYEFEQYF. The CDR3 DNA is TGTGCCAGCGGTTTCGCCTACGAGTTTGAGCAGTACTTC. The chain links TRBV6-6 to TRBJ2-7, with D uncertain. The CDR3 is 13 amino acids. Germline loops: CDR1 MNHNY, CDR2 SVGAGI (reference sequence). Trimming shortened V by 8 bases and J by 7 bases, and 18 bases separated the two germline ends.

The genes are TRBV14 and TRBJ2-3; D may be TRBD2 (5 bases). This CDR3 is 13 amino acids long. Per germline, CDR1 SGHDN and CDR2 FVKESK. Trimming stripped 1 base from V and 5 bases from J, with 7 bases between. The CDR3 DNA reads TGTGCCAGCAGCCAAGTCGAGGGAGATACGCAGTATTTT. Translation gives CASSQVEGDTQYF.

The chain links TRBV19 to TRBJ2-1; the match to TRBD2 covers 9 bases. Germline trimming cut 1 base from V and 2 bases from J; bases unmatched to any gene: 3. The CDR3 runs 16 residues. Germline V gives CDR1 LNHDA, CDR2 SQIVND (reference sequence). As DNA, the CDR3 is TGTGCCAGTAGTATAGTGGGCGGGGGGGCCTACAATGAGCAGTTCTTC. Amino acid sequence: CASSIVGGGAYNEQFF. Full variable domain (rest looked up from reference TRBV19 and TRBJ2-1): DGGITQSPKYLFRKEGQNVTLSCEQNLNHDAMYWYRQDPGQGLRLIYYSQIVNDFQKGDIAEGYSVSREKKESFPLTVTSAQKNPTAFYLCASSIVGGGAYNEQFFGPGTRLTVL.

J is TRBJ2-2 and V is TRBV5-5; 10 positions match TRBD2. The CDR3 spans 15 residues. Per the germline V gene, CDR1 is SGHKS and CDR2 is YYEKEE (reference sequence). Trimming cost V 1 base and J 7 bases; bases outside gene matches: 4. CDR3 coding DNA: TGTGCCAGCAGCTTGCTAGCGGGAGTGGACGGGGAGCTGTTTTTT. Translation gives CASSLLAGVDGELFF.

The CDR3 spells CASSLEPGSGETQYF. In nucleotides, the CDR3 is TGTGCCAGCAGCTTAGAGCCGGGGTCTGGAGAGACCCAGTACTTC. The V and J genes are TRBV7-6 and TRBJ2-5; a possible D gene is TRBD2 (5 bases). From germline, CDR1 is SGHVS and CDR2 FNYEAQ. The CDR3 is 15 residues long. Between the trimmed V and J ends, which lost 1 base and 4 bases, there was a span of 13 bases.

The chain has TRBV19 and TRBJ2-1; no reliable D call. The germline V gene encodes CDR1 LNHDA and CDR2 SQIVND (reference sequence). Trimming removed 0 bases at V and 9 bases at J, with 3 bases between. This CDR3 region has 11 residues. The DNA of the CDR3 is TGTGCCAGTAGTATAGACCGTGAGCAGTTCTTC. Translated: CASSIDREQFF.

The chain links TRBV5-6 to TRBJ1-5; a possible D gene is TRBD1 (6 bases). From germline, CDR1 is SGHDT and CDR2 YYEEEE. The V and J ends lost 3 bases and 4 bases respectively, with 8 bases between them. The CDR3 runs 13 residues. This CDR3 reads CASSWGHNQPQHF. For the CDR3, the DNA is TGTGCCAGCAGCTGGGGACATAATCAGCCCCAGCATTTT.

This chain uses TRBV11-2 with TRBJ2-1; 11 positions match TRBD2. The CDR3 spans 15 residues. The junction had 4 bases not matched to a gene; V was cut back by 3 bases and J by 6 bases. In germline, CDR1 is SGHAT, CDR2 FQNNGV. CDR3 nucleotides: TGTGCCAGCAGCTTCACGACTAGCGGGGCCAATGAGCAGTTCTTC. Translated: CASSFTTSGANEQFF.

The J gene is TRBJ1-1, the V gene TRBV5-1; the match to TRBD1 covers 9 bases. This CDR3 is built from 14 residues. The V gene end was trimmed by 3 bases and the J gene end by 6 bases; junction bases not matched to a gene: 6. Germline-derived CDR1 and CDR2 are SGHRS and YFSETQ. The DNA of the CDR3 is TGCGCCAGCAGCTCCCGGGACAGGGTCTCTGAAGCTTTCTTT. This codes for CASSSRDRVSEAFF.